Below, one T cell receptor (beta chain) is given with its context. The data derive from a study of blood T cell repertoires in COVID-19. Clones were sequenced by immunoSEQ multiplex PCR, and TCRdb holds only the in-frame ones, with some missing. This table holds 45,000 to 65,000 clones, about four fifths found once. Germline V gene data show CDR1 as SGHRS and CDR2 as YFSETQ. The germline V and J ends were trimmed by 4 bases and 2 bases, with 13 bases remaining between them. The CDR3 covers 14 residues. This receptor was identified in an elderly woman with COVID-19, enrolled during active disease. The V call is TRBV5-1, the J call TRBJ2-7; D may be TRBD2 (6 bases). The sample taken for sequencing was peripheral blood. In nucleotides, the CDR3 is TGCGCCAGCAGCCCCCAAGGCGGGGCCTACGAGCAGTACTTC. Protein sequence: CASSPQGGAYEQYF. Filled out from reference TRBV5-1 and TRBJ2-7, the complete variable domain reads KAGVTQTPRYLIKTRGQQVTLSCSPISGHRSVSWYQQTPGQGLQFLFEYFSETQRNKGNFPGRFSGRQFSNSRSEMNVSTLELGDSALYLCASSPQGGAYEQYFGPGTRLTVT.